The 17 T cell receptor beta chains below were found in one sample sequenced in a study of blood T cell repertoires in COVID-19. Only in-frame clones appear in the TCRdb table, and some are missing; sequencing was by immunoSEQ multiplex PCR. In the table there are around 250,000 clones, 88% of which are singletons. Specimen: PBMCs or T cells enriched from blood (not recorded which). Every receptor here comes from a middle-aged woman who had been exposed to COVID-19.

V usage is TRBV7-9 and J usage is TRBJ1-3; unclear D gene. V lost 5 bases and J 2 bases, leaving 10 bases between the germline ends. This CDR3 region has 14 residues. Germline CDR1 SEHNR, CDR2 FQNEAQ (reference sequence). CDR3 DNA sequence: TGTGCCAGCAGCCCTCTCGGTACTGGAAACACCATATATTTT. It encodes CASSPLGTGNTIYF.

This chain links TRBV5-8 with TRBJ1-2, with D unclear. The germline V and J ends were trimmed by 5 bases and 2 bases, with 10 bases remaining between them. The CDR3 consists of 13 residues. From germline, CDR1 is SGHTS and CDR2 YDEGEE. CDR3 in DNA: TGTGCCAGCAGTTTTACACCGAACTATGGCTACACCTTC. Translating it yields CASSFTPNYGYTF.

This chain connects TRBV27 to TRBJ2-7, with D possibly being TRBD2 (6 bases). Germline V gives CDR1 MNHEY, CDR2 SMNVEV (reference sequence). Trimming removed 5 bases from V and 4 bases from J, with 15 bases in between. The CDR3 is made up of 14 amino acids. The CDR3 bases are TGTGCCAGCAGTCCCTTCACGGGAGAGTACGAGCAGTACTTC. Translating it yields CASSPFTGEYEQYF.

The chain recombines TRBV7-8 with TRBJ1-5; D remains ambiguous. Deletions cut 5 bases from V and 5 bases from J, with 13 bases between. This CDR3 contains 14 residues. CDR1 is SGHVS, CDR2 FQNEAQ, per germline. The CDR3 loop is CASSPRESDQPQHF. In nucleotides, the CDR3 is TGTGCCAGCAGCCCACGAGAGAGTGATCAGCCCCAGCATTTT.

This clone was found once. This chain uses TRBV12-3 or TRBV12-4 with TRBJ2-7; tentative D call: TRBD2 (6 bases). The CDR3 covers 11 residues. V shed 3 bases and J shed 6 bases, with 6 bases lying between them. CDR3 sequence (DNA): TGTGCCAGCAGTTTCGGGGGCGAGCAGTACTTC. Translated: CASSFGGEQYF.

The DNA of the CDR3 is TGTGCCAGCAGCCGAGTAGCGGGGGGGCTTTACAATGAGCAGTTCTTC. Translating gives CASSRVAGGLYNEQFF. The rearrangement links TRBV3-1 (or the pseudogene TRBV3-2) to TRBJ2-1; 11 bases fit TRBD2. V shed 4 bases, J shed 4 bases, and the junction held 6 bases outside the gene matches. Looked up from germline, CDR1 is LGHDT and CDR2 is YNNKEL (reference sequence). The CDR3 sequence is 16 residues long.

The chain is built from TRBV4-2 and TRBJ2-1; 10 bases are a match to TRBD2. V lost 4 bases and J lost 9; bases outside the gene matches: 12. Per germline, CDR1 LGHNA and CDR2 YNFKEQ. The CDR3 covers 16 residues. CDR3 nucleotides: TGTGCCAGCAGCCCCAACCGGCCTAGCGGGGGAATTGAGCAGTTCTTC. It translates to CASSPNRPSGGIEQFF.

The chain is built from TRBV7-9 and TRBJ1-2; 7 positions match TRBD1. With V trimmed by 5 bases and J by 4 bases, 19 bases remained unmatched. Germline CDR1 and CDR2: SEHNR and FQNEAQ (reference sequence). This CDR3 contains 18 residues. The CDR3 reads CASSVTATGPFKAYGYTF. The CDR3 DNA follows: TGTGCCAGCAGCGTAACGGCGACAGGGCCTTTTAAAGCCTATGGCTACACCTTC. Full variable domain (remainder filled in from reference TRBV7-9 and TRBJ1-2): DTGVSQNPRHKITKRGQNVTFRCDPISEHNRLYWYRQTLGQGPEFLTYFQNEAQLEKSRLLSDRFSAERPKGSFSTLEIQRTEQGDSAMYLCASSVTATGPFKAYGYTFGSGTRLTVV.

J is TRBJ1-1 and V is TRBV5-4, with a possible D match to TRBD1 (6 bases). V lost 2 bases and J lost 5, with 13 bases in between. The CDR3 totals 14 residues. Per the germline V gene, CDR1 is SGHNT and CDR2 is YYREEE (reference sequence). DNA of the CDR3: TGTGCCAGCAGCTTCGGGAGGGGGGGTACTGAAGCTTTCTTT. It encodes CASSFGRGGTEAFF. Complete variable domain (other parts from reference TRBV5-4 and TRBJ1-1): ETGVTQSPTHLIKTRGQQVTLRCSSQSGHNTVSWYQQALGQGPQFIFQYYREEENGRGNFPPRFSGLQFPNYSSELNVNALELDDSALYLCASSFGRGGTEAFFGQGTRLTVV.

Here the CDR3 reads CASSISGNQPQHF. CDR3 coding DNA: TGTGCCAGTAGTATATCAGGGAATCAGCCCCAGCATTTT. This chain connects TRBV19 to TRBJ1-5; possible D gene TRBD1, 5 bases. Per germline, CDR1 LNHDA and CDR2 SQIVND (reference sequence). The CDR3 runs 13 residues. Trimming cost V 2 bases and J 4 bases, with 6 bases left between them.

The chain has TRBV5-4 and TRBJ1-2, with 7 bases that match TRBD1. From germline, CDR1 is SGHNT and CDR2 YYREEE (reference sequence). CDR3 size: 17 residues. V lost 5 bases, J lost 8 bases, and 21 bases stayed unmatched. CDR3 protein: CASRTRQGNGKKEGYTF. DNA of the CDR3: TGTGCCAGCAGGACCCGACAGGGCAATGGGAAGAAGGAGGGCTACACCTTC. Combining the CDR3 with reference TRBV5-4 and TRBJ1-2 gives the whole variable domain ETGVTQSPTHLIKTRGQQVTLRCSSQSGHNTVSWYQQALGQGPQFIFQYYREEENGRGNFPPRFSGLQFPNYSSELNVNALELDDSALYLCASRTRQGNGKKEGYTFGSGTRLTVV.

The rearrangement uses TRBV13 and TRBJ2-3; TRBD2 aligns across 9 bases. Germline V gene lookup returns CDR1 PRHDT and CDR2 FYEKMQ (reference sequence). The CDR3 has 19 amino acids. The V gene end was trimmed by 5 bases and the J gene end by 2 bases; junction bases not matched to a gene: 17. In nucleotides, the CDR3 is TGTGCCAGCAGCCCGAAGGGTAATTTAGCGGGAGACCCCACAGATACGCAGTATTTT. Protein: CASSPKGNLAGDPTDTQYF.

This chain links TRBV6-2 or TRBV6-3 with TRBJ1-5, with D unclear. This CDR3 has 14 residues. The germline CDR1 and CDR2 sequences are MNHEY and SVGEGT. The germline V and J ends were trimmed by 0 bases and 4 bases, with 7 bases remaining between them. The CDR3 spells CASSYSSGNQPQHF. The CDR3 bases are TGTGCCAGCAGTTACTCCAGTGGTAATCAGCCCCAGCATTTT.

The V and J genes are TRBV5-1 and TRBJ2-7; D perhaps matches TRBD1 (5 bases). The V end was cut by 0 bases, the J end by 3 bases, with 16 bases between. Germline V gene lookup returns CDR1 SGHRS and CDR2 YFSETQ. CDR3 length equals 16 residues. The chain's CDR3 is CASSLGTILTLYEQYF. The CDR3 bases are TGCGCCAGCAGCTTGGGGACAATCCTTACGCTCTACGAGCAGTACTTC.

The V call is TRBV4-2, the J call TRBJ1-2, with 7 bases that match TRBD1. CDR3 size: 14 residues. Trimming removed 5 bases from V and 2 bases from J; junction bases left unmatched: 5. From germline, CDR1 is LGHNA and CDR2 YNFKEQ. The DNA for the CDR3 is TGTGCCAGCAGCGAGGACAGGATAAACTATGGCTACACCTTC. This translates into CASSEDRINYGYTF.

This chain joins TRBV28 and TRBJ2-1, with D hard to call. Germline CDR1 and CDR2: MDHEN and SYDVKM. This CDR3 comprises 13 residues. Between the trimmed V and J ends, which lost 6 bases and 4 bases, there was a span of 10 bases. The CDR3 sequence: CASRPHLYNEQFF. The CDR3 region has the DNA TGTGCCAGCAGACCCCACTTATACAATGAGCAGTTCTTC.

CDR3 protein: CASSPRTLSNQPQHF. For the CDR3, the DNA is TGTGCCAGCAGTCCCCGGACACTTAGCAATCAGCCCCAGCATTTT. This chain links TRBV28 with TRBJ1-5, with D possibly being TRBD1 (5 bases). V lost 5 bases, J lost 0 bases, and 11 bases lay in between. The CDR3 contains 15 residues. Germline lookup yields CDR1 MDHEN and CDR2 SYDVKM.